This T cell receptor beta chain was sequenced during a study of T cell changes during pregnancy in multiple sclerosis. The CDR3 is made up of 13 amino acids. Germline CDR1 and CDR2: MNHNS and SASEGT. Trimming cost V 7 bases and J 5 bases, with 12 bases left between them. TCRdb's copy holds only in-frame clones and misses some; the assay was immunoSEQ multiplex PCR. The sample shows 32,000 or so clones, 91% of them seen only once. This sequence joins TRBV6-1 and TRBJ1-5, with D possibly TRBD1 on 5 matching bases. The TCR originated in a female donor in good health, enrolled as a control in a pregnancy study. The specimen was CD4+ T cells from peripheral blood mononuclear cells, collected in the third trimester of pregnancy. The CDR3 region has the DNA TGTGCCAGCAAAGGGGCGCCCGATCAGCCCCAGCATTTT. Amino acids: CASKGAPDQPQHF.